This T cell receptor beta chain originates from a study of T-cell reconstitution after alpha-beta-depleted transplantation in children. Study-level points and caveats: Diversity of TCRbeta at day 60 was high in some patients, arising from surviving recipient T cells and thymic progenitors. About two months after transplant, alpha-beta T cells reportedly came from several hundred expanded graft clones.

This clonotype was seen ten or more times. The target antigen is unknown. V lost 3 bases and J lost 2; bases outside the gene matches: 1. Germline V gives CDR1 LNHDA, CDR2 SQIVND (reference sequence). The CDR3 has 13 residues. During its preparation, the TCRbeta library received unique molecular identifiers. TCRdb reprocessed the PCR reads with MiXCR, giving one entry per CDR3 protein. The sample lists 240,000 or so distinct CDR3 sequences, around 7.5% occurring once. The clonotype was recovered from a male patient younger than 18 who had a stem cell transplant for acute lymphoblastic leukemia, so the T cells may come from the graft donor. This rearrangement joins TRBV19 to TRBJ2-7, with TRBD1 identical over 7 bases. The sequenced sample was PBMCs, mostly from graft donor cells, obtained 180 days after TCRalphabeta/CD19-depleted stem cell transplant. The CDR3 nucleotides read TGTGCCAGTAGTATGGGACAGCCCTACGAGCAGTACTTC. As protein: CASSMGQPYEQYF. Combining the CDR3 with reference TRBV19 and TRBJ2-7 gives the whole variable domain DGGITQSPKYLFRKEGQNVTLSCEQNLNHDAMYWYRQDPGQGLRLIYYSQIVNDFQKGDIAEGYSVSREKKESFPLTVTSAQKNPTAFYLCASSMGQPYEQYFGPGTRLTVT.